This T cell receptor beta chain was recovered during a study of shared clonotypes between healthy human individuals. Study-level results: Clonotype sharing among donors, it was expected, would be affected by sequencing depth.

Germline V gene data show CDR1 as KGHSH and CDR2 as LQKENI. The ends lost 3 bases at V and 4 bases at J; junction bases unmatched: 5. CDR3 length: 14 residues. The repertoire was sequenced with immunoSEQ multiplex PCR; TCRdb's copy has only in-frame clones and lacks some. The sample has 2 million to 3 million clones, 90% to 95% seen once. Points on this clone: Antigen specificity is unknown.

The receptor was isolated from a man younger than 30 in good health. Some clones in this sample may be carry-over from other donors' samples. Sequenced material: naive CD4+ T cells from PBMCs. The subset here: CD45RA+ positively selected. This chain connects TRBV18 to TRBJ1-1; 7 positions agree with TRBD1. The CDR3 DNA sequence: TGTGCCAGCTCACCGGGACAGCCCCGCACTGAAGCTTTCTTT. This sequence encodes CASSPGQPRTEAFF.